The 5 T cell receptor beta chains below come from one sample, sequenced in a study of siplizumab effects on memory and regulatory T cells. The protocol was immunoSEQ multiplex PCR, while the TCRdb copy is restricted to in-frame clones and leaves out a portion. The table has approximately 97,000 clones, 90% to 95% seen once; the top ten hold more than 0.95%. Sequencing was carried out using CD4+ T cells sorted from blood. The receptors derive from a human donor in good health.

In nucleotides, the CDR3 is TGTGCCAGCAGGCTGGGGGGGACTGAAGCTTTCTTT. As protein: CASRLGGTEAFF. The chain combines TRBV6-5 with TRBJ1-1, with D possibly being TRBD1 (5 bases). The CDR3 is 12 amino acids. Trimming shortened V by 6 bases and J by 5 bases, and 10 bases separated the two germline ends. Germline CDR1 and CDR2: MNHEY and SVGAGI.

The genes are TRBV27 and TRBJ1-2; a possible D gene is TRBD1 (6 bases). The CDR3 has 17 residues. Germline assignment: CDR1 MNHEY and CDR2 SMNVEV (reference sequence). Trimming removed 7 bases from V and 3 bases from J, with 24 bases in between. CDR3 DNA: TGTGCCAGCATGCCGGGACAACGCTTCCCCTCTCACTATGGCTACACCTTC. Translating it yields CASMPGQRFPSHYGYTF.

The V gene is TRBV27, the J gene TRBJ2-1; TRBD1 matches 8 bases. The CDR3 extends over 19 amino acids. J lost 4 bases, V lost 5 bases, and 19 bases had no gene match. The V gene's germline CDR1 is MNHEY and CDR2 SMNVEV (reference sequence). The CDR3 region is CASSLYTLPGTGGYNEQFF. The CDR3 coding sequence is TGTGCCAGCAGTCTTTACACGTTACCCGGGACAGGAGGTTACAATGAGCAGTTCTTC.

This chain connects TRBV2 to TRBJ1-6, with D possibly being TRBD1 (6 bases). Germline CDR1 is SNHLY and CDR2 is FYNNEI. The CDR3 spans 15 residues. The germline V and J ends were trimmed by 8 bases and 9 bases, with 20 bases remaining between them. The CDR3 DNA reads as TGTGCCAGCCATACAAAACAGGGTTCTGGTTCACCCCTCCACTTT. It yields the protein CASHTKQGSGSPLHF.

V and J are TRBV2 and TRBJ2-1, with TRBD2 as a possible D gene (6 bases). The germline V gene has CDR1 SNHLY and CDR2 FYNNEI. V was cut by 10 bases and J by 4 bases, with 14 bases left in between. The CDR3 loop spans 13 amino acids. The CDR3 nucleotides are TGTGCCACGCGGGACTTCCTTTACAATGAGCAGTTCTTC. Translating gives CATRDFLYNEQFF. Together with reference TRBV2 and TRBJ2-1, the CDR3 gives the full variable domain: EPEVTQTPSHQVTQMGQEVILRCVPISNHLYFYWYRQILGQKVEFLVSFYNNEISEKSEIFDDQFSVERPDGSNFTLKIRSTKLEDSAMYFCATRDFLYNEQFFGPGTRLTVL.